This T cell receptor beta chain derives from a study of molecular identifiers for immune sequencing clone quantification (dated by TCRdb to 2016 to 2018). Some background on the complete study: For a replicate experiment, RNA from roughly 20,000 or 100,000 naive CD8 T cells was divided into five aliquots, and four of the five aliquots were sequenced. CD8 T cells were used in a methods study to benchmark molecular-identifier clustering-based TCR repertoire sequencing (MIDCIRS) and TCR RNA copy counting.

Library preparation was by PCR. Sequencing relied on an Illumina HiSeq 4000. Bulk TCR libraries were generated as previously described, with the TCR primers listed in Table S5 used. The Qiagen AllPrep DNA/RNA kit was used to purify total RNA. Before any analysis, reads coming from multiple sequencing runs of the same library were combined into one pool. The study's own analysis went as follows. Reads were retained only if their TCR constant sequence matched exactly, and those retained reads were trimmed to 150 nt and grouped according to their 12-nt molecular barcodes. Reads inside each barcode group were sub-clustered using a 15% Levenshtein threshold, and a quality-weighted consensus sequence was constructed for each RNA molecule. Non-functional sequences were excluded, and lower-count sequences lying one edit away from another sequence were also excluded. Based on a fit of two negative binomial distributions, barcode sub-clusters having less than 20% of the maximum read count were discarded. Using fastp at Q25 and MiXCR, TCRdb reprocessed the public reads and kept productive beta chains. Under each unique CDR3 protein, matching rows form one entry showing the most common genes and DNA. The authors' filters were not applied to this entry. Across this sample there are more than 250,000 distinct CDR3 sequences, with 20% to 25% seen only once. Jointly, the top ten make up over 0.7% of the sample.

Including the terminal cysteine and phenylalanine, the CDR3 comprises 14 residues. The DNA shown is the 42-base CDR3, in frame from base 1. The germline V gene yields ENHRY for CDR1 and SYGVKD for CDR2. V trim: 3 bases; J trim: 3 bases; unmatched bases: 4. Findings and caveats that apply to the study as a whole: When barcode sub-clustering was not used, chimeric consensus sequences inflated TCR diversity, with chimeras reaching as high as 47%. Modeling gave about 3.2 recovered TCR RNA copies per cell versus about 10 by digital PCR, implying roughly 29% capture efficiency. Highly expanded clone sizes could be underestimated because identical TCR molecules may share a barcode. The naive libraries included spiked-in Jurkat TCR RNA (10 copies' worth), and this Jurkat TCR RNA is not part of the donor repertoire. Spiked-in Jurkat TCR RNA equal to a single cell's worth was reported to be detectable even within 1,100,000 naive CD8 T cells. Clones above 20 RNA copies held over 97% of molecules in CMV-specific effector cells but under 1% in naive cells.

Notes on this clonotype: What this receptor recognizes is not known. The record has no base qualities; no much larger clone is one base away.

Libraries of naive CD8 T cells were generated from about 20,000 to 1,000,000 sorted cells, with 10%, 30% or 50% of the purified RNA used. Naive CD8 T cells, defined as CD8+CD4-CCR7+CD45RA+, were FACS-sorted into RLT Plus buffer on a BD FACSAria II. Detection sensitivity was tested by spiking Jurkat RNA equal to roughly 9 TCR copies' worth into samples containing about 19,000-1,000,000 naive CD8 T cells. CD8 T cells were enriched with RosetteSep CD8+ T Cell Enrichment Cocktail and Ficoll-Paque, followed by ACK red cell lysis. The sequence is built from TRBV10-3 and TRBJ1-1, with 7 middle bases fitting TRBD1. Sequencing was performed on naive CD8+ T cells from blood, with Jurkat cell RNA spiked in. The cell subset or site label, as the study defines it: FACS-sorted CD8+CD4-CCR7+CD45RA+ naive T cells. This clonotype was obtained from a human donor in good health. Some libraries in this study had Jurkat cell RNA spiked in. The nucleotide sequence is TGTGCCATCAGTGATACAGGGGAGGACACTGAAGCTTTCTTT. Its amino acids are CAISDTGEDTEAFF.